The source of this T cell receptor (beta chain) is a study of Ad26.COV2.S vaccination and SARS-CoV-2 variants. In the study overall: The study gave Ad26.COV2.S intramuscularly, once or twice 56 days apart.

Here immunoSEQ multiplex PCR was the method, and the copy in TCRdb shows in-frame clones only, minus some. The table includes hundreds of thousands of clones, around 89% detected once. Treatment noted: 19 received Ad26.COV2.S at low or high dose, single or two shots; about 5 received placebo; per-sample allocation not given. All samples were drawn on day 63, counting from the first vaccine or placebo injection. This CDR3 region has 16 residues. Between the trimmed V and J ends, which lost 5 bases and 0 bases, there was a span of 16 bases. Germline V gene sequence: CDR1 LGHDT, CDR2 YNNKEL (reference sequence).

This material consisted of peripheral blood, taken in a trial of Ad26.COV2.S vaccine versus placebo. J is TRBJ1-1 and V is TRBV3-1 (or the pseudogene TRBV3-2); maybe TRBD1 (6 bases). The TCR comes from a person aged 18-65 years who received the Ad26.COV2.S COVID-19 vaccine or a placebo. Here the CDR3 DNA reads TGTGCCAGCAGCGCCGAGGGCAGGGGCGTGAACACTGAAGCTTTCTTT. Its translation is CASSAEGRGVNTEAFF.